This T cell receptor beta chain derives from a study of T cell responses to AZD1222 COVID-19 vaccine. Clones were sequenced by immunoSEQ multiplex PCR, and TCRdb holds only the in-frame ones, with some missing. The data contain over 150,000 clones, 90% of them seen just once; the ten biggest clones take up around 3%. Germline CDR1 is MDHEN and CDR2 is SYDVKM. V shed 2 bases and J 4 bases; nucleotides not matched to a gene: 4. The CDR3 sequence is 15 residues long. This specimen consisted of peripheral blood, obtained on day 0 of AZD1222 vaccination. V is TRBV28 and J is TRBJ1-3; 8 bases align to TRBD1. The sequence was collected from an adult in good health. In DNA form, the CDR3 reads TGTGCCAGCAGTTTACCAGGGGGCGAGGGAAACACCATATATTTT. It specifies CASSLPGGEGNTIYF.